This is a list of T cell receptor beta chains from one sample in a study of T cell repertoires in cytomegalovirus infection. The antigens these receptors bind are not known. TCRdb called the reads again in MiXCR, with one record for every CDR3 protein. Of about 920,000 distinct CDR3 sequences detected, approximately 30% appear once; the ten largest clones hold 13%. This specimen was cultured CD8+ T cells from PBMCs, taken from culture after CMV antigen stimulation. The source of these receptors is a human donor in good health (CMV status not recorded). Some clones in this sample may be carry-over from other donors' samples. The CDR3 runs from the conserved cysteine through the conserved F or W. Fields, in order: clone size, D gene, V gene, J gene, CDR3 DNA, CDR3 protein. The D gene is left open where the match is weak. Part of the rows lack a size; the others show once, few, many or a class for expanded clones.

many,-,TRBV6-1,TRBJ1-4,TGTGCCAGCAGTTCCCAGGGAACTAATGAAAAACTGTTTTTT,CASSSQGTNEKLFF
-,TRBD1,TRBV29-1,TRBJ2-5,TGCAGCGTCCCGGGACAGAGACTCCAAGAGACCCAGTACTTC,CSVPGQRLQETQYF
few,-,TRBV5-6,TRBJ2-7,TGTGCCAGCAGCCCCGGGTGGGGAACCAACGAGCAGTACTTC,CASSPGWGTNEQYF
-,TRBD2,TRBV7-9,TRBJ2-5,TGTGCCAGCAGCTCCGGAGCGGGGGGGCGGAAGACCCAGTACTTC,CASSSGAGGRKTQYF
-,TRBD1,TRBV7-9,TRBJ1-2,TGTGCCAGCAGCCCCCCGACAGGGGGTGATTATGGCTACACCTTC,CASSPPTGGDYGYTF
-,-,TRBV6-5,TRBJ1-3,TGTGCCAGCAGTTACTCGCCAGGCTCTGGAAACACCATATATTTT,CASSYSPGSGNTIYF
-,-,TRBV18,TRBJ1-3,TGTGCCAGCTCACCCGTCGGCGTCTCGGCTTCAGGAAACACCATATATTTT,CASSPVGVSASGNTIYF
-,-,TRBV19,TRBJ2-7,TGTGCCAGTAGTCCCTGGGGGGCCTCTACCTACGAGCAGTACTTC,CASSPWGASTYEQYF
few,-,TRBV10-3,TRBJ2-3,TGTGCCATCAGTGAGTCGCTGGAGACGCAGTATTTT,CAISESLETQYF
-,-,TRBV10-3,TRBJ1-1,TGTGCCATCAGTGAGGATGTAGGGGCGAACACTGAAGCTTTCTTT,CAISEDVGANTEAFF
few,TRBD2,TRBV14,TRBJ2-5,TGTGCCAGCAGCCAACCGACTAGCTCGGAAGAGACCCAGTACTTC,CASSQPTSSEETQYF
-,TRBD2,TRBV11-3,TRBJ2-1,TGTGCCAGCAGCTTAAGAATAGCGGGGGGAAATGAGCAGTTCTTC,CASSLRIAGGNEQFF
-,TRBD2,TRBV2,TRBJ2-5,TGTGCCAGCAAGGGTATGGCGGGGGGGCCCCTATCGGACGAGACCCAGTACTTC,CASKGMAGGPLSDETQYF
-,-,TRBV27,TRBJ1-6,TGTGCCAGCAGTTTTACGGGCTGGAGGGATTCACCCCTCCACTTT,CASSFTGWRDSPLHF
few,-,TRBV11-2,TRBJ1-4,TGTGCCAGCAGCTTCAACCTGTATGAAAAACTGTTTTTT,CASSFNLYEKLFF
few,-,TRBV10-3,TRBJ2-1,TGTGCCATCAGCGTGGCCCCTGGTGAAACCAATGAGCAGTTCTTC,CAISVAPGETNEQFF
many,-,TRBV7-2,TRBJ2-5,TGTGCCAGCAGCTTAGGCCCGGGGCGGCAGACCCAGTACTTC,CASSLGPGRQTQYF
few,-,TRBV27,TRBJ1-6,TGTGCCAGCAGTTTTTTAGGGGACTATAATTCACCCCTCCACTTT,CASSFLGDYNSPLHF
-,-,TRBV14,TRBJ1-1,TGTGCCAGCAGCCAAGATCAAGTCTACGCCACTGAAGCTTTCTTT,CASSQDQVYATEAFF
many,-,TRBV7-9,TRBJ2-3,TGTGCCAGCAGTACCATGGGCACAGATACGCAGTATTTT,CASSTMGTDTQYF
few,TRBD1,TRBV29-1,TRBJ2-2,TGCAGCGTTGAAGGACAGGGGGCCGGCACCGGGGAGCTGTTTTTT,CSVEGQGAGTGELFF
-,TRBD1,TRBV19,TRBJ2-7,TGTGCCAGTAGTAAGGGGACAGGGGGATTTATAGAGCAGTACTTC,CASSKGTGGFIEQYF
-,TRBD1,TRBV6-5,TRBJ2-1,TGTGCCAGCAGTTCTACATGGGACAGGGGTACTACTGAGCAGTTCTTC,CASSSTWDRGTTEQFF